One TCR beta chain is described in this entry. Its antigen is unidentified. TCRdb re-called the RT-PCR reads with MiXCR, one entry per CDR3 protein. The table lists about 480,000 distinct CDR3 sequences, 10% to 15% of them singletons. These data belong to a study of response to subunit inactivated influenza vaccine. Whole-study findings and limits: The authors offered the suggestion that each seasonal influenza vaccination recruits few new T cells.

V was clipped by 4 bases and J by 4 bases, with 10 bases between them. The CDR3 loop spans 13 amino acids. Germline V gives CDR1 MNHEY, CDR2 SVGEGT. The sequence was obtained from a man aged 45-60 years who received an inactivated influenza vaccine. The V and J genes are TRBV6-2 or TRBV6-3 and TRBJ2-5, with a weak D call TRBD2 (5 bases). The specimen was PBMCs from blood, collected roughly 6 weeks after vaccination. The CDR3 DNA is TGTGCCAGCAGTTGGACTGCCCCAGAGACCCAGTACTTC. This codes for CASSWTAPETQYF.